The 28 T cell receptor beta chains below come from one sample, sequenced in a study of OX40 agonist ivuxolimab in advanced cancers. The data were produced by immunoSEQ multiplex PCR, yet TCRdb's version contains in-frame clones alone and is incomplete. The sample includes fewer than 100,000 clones, roughly 84% seen only once; the top ten take roughly 6.3%. Sample: CD4+ or CD8+ T cells sorted from blood, taken in a trial of the OX40 agonist ivuxolimab. Source of these receptors: an adult with an advanced solid tumor such as melanoma, head and neck, liver or kidney cancer.

The chain uses TRBV28 and TRBJ2-5; D is undetermined. Per germline, CDR1 MDHEN and CDR2 SYDVKM. This CDR3 has 13 amino acids. With 5 bases removed from V and 4 bases from J, the gap between germline ends came to 11 bases. The CDR3, as DNA: TGTGCCAGCAGTGTAGGAGTGAGAGAGACCCAGTACTTC. Protein: CASSVGVRETQYF.

V is TRBV15 and J is TRBJ2-5; 8 nucleotides agree with TRBD1. Germline lookup yields CDR1 LNHNV and CDR2 YYDKDF (reference sequence). The CDR3 contains 15 residues. J was trimmed by 5 bases and V by 0 bases; bases with no gene match: 5. The CDR3 is CATSRDRDRWETQYF. The CDR3 DNA is TGTGCCACCAGCAGAGATCGGGACAGGTGGGAGACCCAGTACTTC. Using reference TRBV15 and TRBJ2-5 for the parts outside the CDR3, the full variable domain is DAMVIQNPRYQVTQFGKPVTLSCSQTLNHNVMYWYQQKSSQAPKLLFHYYDKDFNNEADTPDNFQSRRPNTSFCFLDIRSPGLGDTAMYLCATSRDRDRWETQYFGPGTRLLVL.

CDR3 coding DNA: TGCGCCAGCAGCCAAAATAGCGGGGGACAAGAGACCCAGTACTTC. Its protein is CASSQNSGGQETQYF. This chain connects TRBV4-1 to TRBJ2-5; 9 bases match TRBD2. The ends lost 2 bases at V and 2 bases at J; junction bases unmatched: 3. In germline, CDR1 is MGHRA, CDR2 YSYEKL. The length of the CDR3 is 15 residues.

The chain has TRBV6-5 and TRBJ2-7; D ambiguous. Germline values: CDR1 MNHEY, CDR2 SVGAGI. The CDR3 length is 12 residues. V lost 6 bases to trimming and J lost 1 base, with 7 bases between them. The CDR3 DNA reads TGTGCCAGCAGCCATGTATCCTACGAGCAGTACTTC. Its translation is CASSHVSYEQYF.

This clone has just a few counts. This chain connects TRBV28 to TRBJ2-3; D is unclear. The CDR3 contains 11 residues. V was clipped by 6 bases and J by 2 bases, with 3 bases between them. CDR1 and CDR2 (germline): MDHEN, SYDVKM. The CDR3 sequence is CASRTTDTQYF. The CDR3 DNA reads TGTGCCAGCAGGACCACAGATACGCAGTATTTT.

The chain has TRBV6-1 and TRBJ1-1, with a possible D match to TRBD1 (5 bases). The germline V and J ends were trimmed by 7 bases and 8 bases, with 14 bases remaining between them. The CDR3 has 12 amino acids. Germline V lookup: CDR1 MNHNS, CDR2 SASEGT. As DNA, the CDR3 is TGTGCCAGCATGCGGGGACCCCGCGAAGCTTTCTTT. Protein product: CASMRGPREAFF.

This rearrangement joins TRBV6-5 to TRBJ1-1; 8 bases match TRBD1. V trimming: 1 base; J trimming: 13 bases; junction bases outside the gene matches: 14. The CDR3 length is 15 residues. The germline gives CDR1 MNHEY, CDR2 SVGAGI. CDR3 sequence reads: CASSYFPTGGVRVFF. As DNA, the CDR3 is TGTGCCAGCAGTTACTTTCCCACAGGGGGTGTTCGAGTTTTCTTT.

The chain recombines TRBV7-9 with TRBJ1-1; TRBD1 agrees at 9 bases. The germline V gene encodes CDR1 SEHNR and CDR2 FQNEAQ (reference sequence). After removal of 5 bases from V and 5 bases from J, the junction contained 6 bases not matched to a gene. The CDR3 consists of 14 residues. DNA for the CDR3: TGTGCCAGCAGCCCAGACAGGGGGAGGACTGAAGCTTTCTTT. Its translation: CASSPDRGRTEAFF.

V and J are TRBV9 and TRBJ2-2; D is possibly TRBD1 (5 bases). CDR1 SGDLS and CDR2 YYNGEE come from the germline V gene. Trimming shortened V by 4 bases and J by 1 base, and 11 bases separated the two germline ends. This CDR3 contains 15 residues. The chain's CDR3 is CASSPNQGNTGELFF. The CDR3 nucleotides are TGTGCCAGCAGCCCGAACCAGGGGAACACCGGGGAGCTGTTTTTT.

V usage is TRBV10-3 and J usage is TRBJ2-2; D unclear. The CDR3 length is 16 residues. V dropped 8 bases and J dropped 3 bases, with 19 bases sitting between them. Germline CDR1 is ENHRY and CDR2 is SYGVKD. The CDR3 bases are TGTGCCATCCTGGCTAGTCCTTCAGCAGACACCGGGGAGCTGTTTTTT. Its translation: CAILASPSADTGELFF.

The rearrangement joins TRBV19 to TRBJ1-2; no firm D call. The CDR3 runs 13 residues. Germline CDR1 is LNHDA and CDR2 is SQIVND (reference sequence). Trimming left V 5 bases short and J 5 bases short, with 12 bases between. Here the CDR3 reads CASSLRRGYGYTF. The CDR3, as DNA: TGTGCCAGTAGTCTCCGGCGAGGGTATGGCTACACCTTC.

The gene calls are TRBV14 and TRBJ1-6; no clear D gene. V was cut by 5 bases and J by 5 bases, with 10 bases left in between. The germline V gene has CDR1 SGHDN and CDR2 FVKESK. This CDR3 contains 14 residues. The CDR3 here is CASSAGQNNSPLHF. The DNA for the CDR3 is TGTGCCAGCAGCGCTGGGCAGAATAATTCACCCCTCCACTTT.

V is TRBV10-3 and J is TRBJ2-1; TRBD1 matches at 8 bases. Germline CDR1 and CDR2: ENHRY and SYGVKD. The CDR3 runs to 14 residues. J was trimmed by 6 bases and V by 5 bases; bases with no gene match: 6. In nucleotides, the CDR3 is TGTGCCATCAGTACAGGGGGTGACACCAATGAGCAGTTCTTC. Its translation: CAISTGGDTNEQFF.

The V call is TRBV4-1, the J call TRBJ2-3, with TRBD2 identical over 8 bases. The CDR3 spans 16 residues. Germline V gene lookup returns CDR1 MGHRA and CDR2 YSYEKL. V lost 1 base, J lost 1 base, and 4 bases stayed unmatched. CDR3 DNA: TGCGCCAGCAGCCAAGTGGAAGCGGGAGGCACAGATACGCAGTATTTT. This sequence encodes CASSQVEAGGTDTQYF.

Only one count was recorded for this clone. The rearrangement uses TRBV14 and TRBJ2-3, with 12 bases aligning to TRBD2. The CDR3 is 14 amino acids. The trim removed 8 bases at V and 6 bases at J, leaving 6 bases unmatched. Germline V gene data show CDR1 as SGHDN and CDR2 as FVKESK. The CDR3 here is CASAGLAGSDTQYF. In DNA form, the CDR3 reads TGTGCCAGCGCCGGACTAGCGGGATCTGATACGCAGTATTTT.

The chain uses TRBV5-4 and TRBJ2-5, with 8 bases that match TRBD1. The germline V gene has CDR1 SGHNT and CDR2 YYREEE (reference sequence). The CDR3 extends over 16 amino acids. Trimming cost V 3 bases and J 4 bases; bases outside gene matches: 11. CDR3 coding DNA: TGTGCCAGCAGCTCTACCGGGACAGGAGGGGGAGAGACCCAGTACTTC. This translates into CASSSTGTGGGETQYF. The variable domain in full, with the rest retrieved from reference TRBV5-4 and TRBJ2-5, is ETGVTQSPTHLIKTRGQQVTLRCSSQSGHNTVSWYQQALGQGPQFIFQYYREEENGRGNFPPRFSGLQFPNYSSELNVNALELDDSALYLCASSSTGTGGGETQYFGPGTRLLVL.

This chain links TRBV19 with TRBJ1-2; D is ambiguous. The germline gives CDR1 LNHDA, CDR2 SQIVND (reference sequence). The CDR3 totals 13 residues. V was clipped by 3 bases and J by 1 base, with 6 bases between them. CDR3 coding DNA: TGTGCCAGTAGTATCGTCAGTAACTATGGCTACACCTTC. The encoded protein is CASSIVSNYGYTF.

The genes are TRBV5-1 and TRBJ2-3; D possibly corresponds to TRBD2 (6 bases). CDR3 length equals 15 residues. The germline V gene has CDR1 SGHRS and CDR2 YFSETQ. Deletions cut 1 base from V and 5 bases from J, with 14 bases between. CDR3 nucleotides: TGCGCCAGCAGCTTGTCAGGCGGGGCCCAAGATACGCAGTATTTT. Its protein is CASSLSGGAQDTQYF.

This clone has just a few counts. The rearrangement uses TRBV2 and TRBJ1-5; the D gene is possibly TRBD1 (5 bases). V was trimmed by 3 bases and J by 1 base, leaving 7 bases between them. This CDR3 has 14 amino acids. From germline, CDR1 is SNHLY and CDR2 FYNNEI. CDR3 nucleotide sequence: TGTGCCAGCAGTGATCGGACAAGCAATCAGCCCCAGCATTTT. Its protein product is CASSDRTSNQPQHF. Based on the CDR3 plus reference TRBV2 and TRBJ1-5, the full variable domain is EPEVTQTPSHQVTQMGQEVILRCVPISNHLYFYWYRQILGQKVEFLVSFYNNEISEKSEIFDDQFSVERPDGSNFTLKIRSTKLEDSAMYFCASSDRTSNQPQHFGDGTRLSIL.

The chain carries TRBV30 and TRBJ1-1, with D uncertain. V lost 2 bases, J lost 1 base, and 8 bases lay in between. The CDR3 covers 13 residues. Per the germline V gene, CDR1 is GTSNPN and CDR2 is SVGIG (reference sequence). CDR3 amino acids: CAWSKQQNTEAFF. DNA of the CDR3: TGTGCCTGGAGTAAGCAGCAGAACACTGAAGCTTTCTTT. Full variable domain (rest looked up from reference TRBV30 and TRBJ1-1): SQTIHQWPATLVQPVGSPLSLECTVEGTSNPNLYWYRQAAGRGLQLLFYSVGIGQISSEVPQNLSASRPQDRQFILSSKKLLLSDSGFYLCAWSKQQNTEAFFGQGTRLTVV.

The chain links TRBV5-8 to TRBJ2-3; TRBD1 aligns across 7 bases. CDR3 length: 16 amino acids. Germline assignment: CDR1 SGHTS and CDR2 YDEGEE. The V gene end was trimmed by 0 bases and the J gene end by 1 base; junction bases not matched to a gene: 5. CDR3 residues: CASSLDWGQRTDTQYF. CDR3 DNA: TGTGCCAGCAGCTTGGATTGGGGACAGCGCACAGATACGCAGTATTTT.

The chain couples TRBV14 to TRBJ2-5; 7 nucleotides agree with TRBD1. CDR1 is SGHDN and CDR2 is FVKESK in the germline V gene. The CDR3 consists of 13 residues. Trimming removed 6 bases from V and 4 bases from J; junction bases left unmatched: 5. The CDR3: CASRQNRGETQYF. In DNA form, the CDR3 reads TGTGCCAGCAGACAGAACAGGGGAGAGACCCAGTACTTC.

V and J are TRBV19 and TRBJ2-1; TRBD2 aligns across 12 bases. Unmatched junction bases numbered 2, after V lost 4 bases and J lost 4 bases. CDR3 length: 15 residues. Germline assignment: CDR1 LNHDA and CDR2 SQIVND (reference sequence). DNA of the CDR3: TGTGCCAGTAGTACTAGCGGGGGGGTATACAATGAGCAGTTCTTC. Translated, it gives CASSTSGGVYNEQFF.

CDR3: CASSFGDQPQHF. In nucleotides, the CDR3 is TGTGCCAGCAGCTTTGGAGATCAGCCCCAGCATTTT. The gene calls are TRBV5-6 and TRBJ1-5, with D hard to call. V lost 2 bases and J 5 bases, leaving 5 bases between the germline ends. The CDR3 runs 12 residues. Germline assignment: CDR1 SGHDT and CDR2 YYEEEE.

The sample holds one count of this clone. The chain carries TRBV5-1 and TRBJ1-1, with 10 bases lining up with TRBD1. This CDR3 is built from 16 residues. Trimming at V came to 0 bases and at J to 6 bases, leaving 8 bases not matched to a gene. Germline CDR1 and CDR2: SGHRS and YFSETQ. This chain's CDR3 is CASSLVGQGDGAEAFF. The DNA for the CDR3 is TGCGCCAGCAGCTTGGTAGGACAGGGGGATGGGGCTGAAGCTTTCTTT.

The gene calls are TRBV9 and TRBJ2-7; 9 bases fit TRBD2. This CDR3 spans 15 amino acids. Germline V lookup: CDR1 SGDLS, CDR2 YYNGEE. The V gene end was trimmed by 0 bases and the J gene end by 6 bases; junction bases not matched to a gene: 7. The CDR3 loop is CASSVGVSGGVEQYF. The CDR3 DNA reads as TGTGCCAGCAGCGTAGGAGTTAGCGGGGGAGTCGAGCAGTACTTC.

On this clone itself: Other DNA sequences in this specimen translate into the identical CDR3. The rearrangement uses TRBV7-2 and TRBJ2-5; D gene unclear. This CDR3 has 11 amino acids. V lost 5 bases and J lost 2, with 3 bases in between. Germline V gene data show CDR1 as SGHTA and CDR2 as FQGNSA. CDR3 sequence (DNA): TGTGCCAGCAGCCCTCAAGAGACCCAGTACTTC. It yields the protein CASSPQETQYF.

The chain carries TRBV28 and TRBJ1-5; possible D gene TRBD1, 6 bases. Trimming shortened V by 7 bases and J by 0 bases, and 13 bases separated the two germline ends. CDR3 length equals 15 residues. The germline gives CDR1 MDHEN, CDR2 SYDVKM. CDR3 sequence (DNA): TGTGCCAGCAACCCACCGGGGGCTAGCAATCAGCCCCAGCATTTT. Translation gives CASNPPGASNQPQHF.